This TCR beta chain was sequenced during a study of vaccination and CD4 T cells after COVID-19. Oncomine TCR Beta short-read sequencing was applied to DNA from cultured CD4+ T cells. A single record per CDR3 protein comes from TCRdb applying MiXCR to the PCR reads. The repertoire includes about 7,200 distinct CDR3 sequences, around 45% of them detected once, and over 11% sits in the top ten. The treatment is: approximately nine-day PBMC culture with coronavirus spike peptide pools or control peptides (ViraFEST assay). Before the COVID-19 pandemic (2011-2018), CD4+ T cells were obtained from the unexposed donor. With SARS-CoV-2 S/N and four cold-coronavirus spikes, unexposed-donor CD4+ T cells were probed, cells permitting. In regard to this clonotype: Antigen: not known.

Source material: CD4+ T cells from blood, cultured in vitro. The TCR comes from a human donor in good health.

CDR3 nucleotides: TGTGCCAGCAGTTATGCCCTATCACATACCCCCTACGAGCAGTACTTC. Its protein is CASSYALSHTPYEQYF. V is TRBV6-5 and J is TRBJ2-7; D ambiguous. The CDR3 is 16 residues long. Trimming pared 3 bases from V and 2 bases from J, leaving 17 bases between. Germline assignment: CDR1 MNHEY and CDR2 SVGAGI.